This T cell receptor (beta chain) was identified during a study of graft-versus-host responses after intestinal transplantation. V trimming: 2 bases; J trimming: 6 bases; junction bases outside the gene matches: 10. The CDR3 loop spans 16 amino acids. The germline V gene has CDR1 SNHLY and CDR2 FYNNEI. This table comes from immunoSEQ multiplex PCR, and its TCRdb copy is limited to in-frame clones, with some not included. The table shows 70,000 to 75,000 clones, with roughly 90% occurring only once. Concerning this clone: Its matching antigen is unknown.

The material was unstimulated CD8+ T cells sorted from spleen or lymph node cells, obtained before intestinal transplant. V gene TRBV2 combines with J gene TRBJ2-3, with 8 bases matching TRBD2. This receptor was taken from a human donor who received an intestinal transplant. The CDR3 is CASSERTSGIGDTQYF. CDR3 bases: TGTGCCAGCAGTGAAAGAACTAGCGGCATTGGGGATACGCAGTATTTT. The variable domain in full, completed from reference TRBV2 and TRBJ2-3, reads EPEVTQTPSHQVTQMGQEVILRCVPISNHLYFYWYRQILGQKVEFLVSFYNNEISEKSEIFDDQFSVERPDGSNFTLKIRSTKLEDSAMYFCASSERTSGIGDTQYFGPGTRLTVL.